This passage covers 28 T cell receptor beta chains from one sample sequenced in a study of blood T cell repertoires in COVID-19. Only in-frame clones appear in the TCRdb table, and some are missing; sequencing was by immunoSEQ multiplex PCR. The sample includes 190,000 or so clones, about three quarters of them seen just once. Specimen: peripheral blood. These TCRs come from a woman older than 75 with active or convalescent COVID-19.

V is TRBV6-5 and J is TRBJ1-4; D perhaps matches TRBD1 (5 bases). This CDR3 spans 15 amino acids. CDR1 and CDR2 from the germline V gene are MNHEY and SVGAGI. Trimming took off 7 bases at V and 8 bases at J, with 20 bases between the two ends. The CDR3 DNA is TGTGCCAGCACCTACGGACTAACAGAGGGGGAAAAACTGTTTTTT. Translation: CASTYGLTEGEKLFF.

This sequence joins TRBV3-1 (or the pseudogene TRBV3-2) and TRBJ2-3, with 7 bases matching TRBD2. CDR3 size: 18 residues. The V and J ends lost 1 base and 0 bases, in that order; junction bases with no gene match: 10. The germline V gene has CDR1 LGHDT and CDR2 YNNKEL (reference sequence). CDR3 sequence (DNA): TGTGCCAGCAGCCAAGGGTGGGTAGCGGGTTCTAGCACAGATACGCAGTATTTT. The encoded protein is CASSQGWVAGSSTDTQYF.

A single count supports this clone. Written as DNA, the CDR3 is TGTGCCAGCAGTGAAGTATACACCACGGGCTACACCTTC. It is translated as CASSEVYTTGYTF. The chain recombines TRBV2 with TRBJ1-2, with no clear D. V gave up 1 base and J gave up 8 bases, with 11 bases separating them. From germline, CDR1 is SNHLY and CDR2 FYNNEI. This CDR3 comprises 13 residues.

V and J are TRBV27 and TRBJ2-3; 8 nucleotides align to TRBD2. With 0 bases clipped from V and 3 bases from J, the junction kept 2 bases outside the gene matches. CDR3 length equals 15 residues. Germline CDR1 reads MNHEY; CDR2 reads SMNVEV (reference sequence). The CDR3: CASSLSPSGTDTQYF. In DNA form, the CDR3 reads TGTGCCAGCAGTTTATCGCCTAGCGGGACAGATACGCAGTATTTT.

The chain uses TRBV5-6 and TRBJ2-1; TRBD1 matches at 7 bases. After removal of 4 bases from V and 7 bases from J, the junction contained 8 bases not matched to a gene. Per germline, CDR1 SGHDT and CDR2 YYEEEE. The CDR3 has 14 residues. The CDR3 region has the DNA TGTGCCAGCAGCCGAAGACAGGGCCGGAATGAGCAGTTCTTC. As protein: CASSRRQGRNEQFF.

The rearrangement joins TRBV6-1 to TRBJ2-2; D might be TRBD1 (6 bases). Germline CDR1 is MNHNS and CDR2 is SASEGT. V was cut by 3 bases and J by 4 bases, with 15 bases left in between. CDR3 length: 16 amino acids. The CDR3 nucleotides read TGTGCCAGCAGTGACATAACAGGGAACCCCACCGGGGAGCTGTTTTTT. This gives the protein CASSDITGNPTGELFF.

CDR3 DNA: TGTGCCAGCAGCTTAGAGGGTAGCGGGGGGCTCATCAAGACCCAGTACTTC. This sequence encodes CASSLEGSGGLIKTQYF. J is TRBJ2-5 and V is TRBV7-2; 10 bases are a match to TRBD2. The CDR3 sequence is 17 residues long. In germline, CDR1 is SGHTA, CDR2 FQGNSA. V gave up 1 base and J gave up 6 bases; unmatched junction bases: 11.

This clone was observed a few times. The chain links TRBV19 to TRBJ1-1; tentatively, D is TRBD1 (5 bases). Looked up from germline, CDR1 is LNHDA and CDR2 is SQIVND (reference sequence). The CDR3 is 16 amino acids. V was shortened by 5 bases and J by 0 bases, with 16 bases between the two germline ends. CDR3 amino acids: CASSSPGGDLNTEAFF. The DNA of the CDR3 is TGTGCCAGTAGTTCCCCGGGGGGGGACTTGAACACTGAAGCTTTCTTT.

The chain links TRBV2 to TRBJ1-6; possibly TRBD1 for D (5 bases). V lost 10 bases and J lost 4, with 14 bases in between. Germline values: CDR1 SNHLY, CDR2 FYNNEI. This CDR3 comprises 14 residues. This CDR3 is CATQAGDYNSPLHF. The CDR3 DNA reads TGTGCCACCCAAGCGGGGGATTATAATTCACCCCTCCACTTT.

The chain combines TRBV14 with TRBJ1-6; D not resolved. The V gene lost 0 bases and the J gene lost 11 bases, with 8 bases spanning the gap. This CDR3 region has 13 residues. From germline, CDR1 is SGHDN and CDR2 FVKESK. The CDR3 DNA sequence: TGTGCCAGCAGCCAAGAATTCCCGGCACCCCTCCACTTT. As protein: CASSQEFPAPLHF.

This chain connects TRBV3-1 (or the pseudogene TRBV3-2) to TRBJ2-1; 11 positions agree with TRBD2. V was clipped by 7 bases and J by 9 bases; unmatched bases: 17. The CDR3 loop spans 17 amino acids. Germline V gene data show CDR1 as LGHDT and CDR2 as YNNKEL (reference sequence). CDR3 region: CASTPGMLAGGAGEQFF. As DNA, the CDR3 is TGTGCCAGCACCCCAGGGATGCTAGCGGGGGGAGCTGGTGAGCAGTTCTTC.

The chain recombines TRBV27 with TRBJ1-5; the match to TRBD1 covers 7 bases. Germline V gene data show CDR1 as MNHEY and CDR2 as SMNVEV (reference sequence). V was pared by 5 bases and J by 4 bases, with 11 bases of the junction left unmatched. The CDR3 runs to 16 residues. In nucleotides, the CDR3 is TGTGCCAGCAGTATACGATGGACAGGATCAAATCAGCCCCAGCATTTT. Its protein is CASSIRWTGSNQPQHF.

CDR3 coding DNA: TGCGCCAGCAGCTTTCCTGGCACAGATACGCAGTATTTT. This gives the protein CASSFPGTDTQYF. This chain connects TRBV5-1 to TRBJ2-3, with D hard to call. This CDR3 is 13 amino acids long. CDR1 SGHRS and CDR2 YFSETQ come from the germline V gene. Trimming took off 2 bases at V and 1 base at J, with 5 bases between the two ends.

The genes are TRBV7-8 and TRBJ2-5; 8 bases map to TRBD1. Trimming removed 5 bases from V and 1 base from J; junction bases left unmatched: 3. Germline assignment: CDR1 SGHVS and CDR2 FQNEAQ. This CDR3 has 14 residues. The CDR3 reads CASSRDRGQETQYF. DNA for the CDR3: TGTGCCAGCAGCCGAGACAGGGGCCAAGAGACCCAGTACTTC.

CDR3 amino acids: CAINEGGAPTAEAFF. In DNA, the CDR3 is TGTGCCATCAACGAGGGGGGGGCCCCAACGGCTGAAGCTTTCTTT. V and J are TRBV10-3 and TRBJ1-1; D may be TRBD1 (6 bases). With 7 bases removed from V and 6 bases from J, the gap between germline ends came to 21 bases. The CDR3 covers 15 residues. Germline CDR1 reads ENHRY; CDR2 reads SYGVKD.

This chain connects TRBV10-3 to TRBJ2-3; 12 nucleotides agree with TRBD2. V lost 6 bases, J lost 5 bases, and 9 bases stayed unmatched. This CDR3 region has 16 residues. The germline V gene has CDR1 ENHRY and CDR2 SYGVKD. The CDR3 reads CAIRSNLAGGLDTQYF. CDR3 nucleotide sequence: TGTGCCATCAGATCAAACCTAGCGGGGGGGCTAGATACGCAGTATTTT.

The J gene is TRBJ2-7, the V gene TRBV14; a weak D match, TRBD1 (6 bases). V lost 3 bases and J 0 bases, leaving 9 bases between the germline ends. Germline V gene sequence: CDR1 SGHDN, CDR2 FVKESK. CDR3 length equals 14 residues. The DNA for the CDR3 is TGTGCCAGCAGCCAGGACAGATACTCCTACGAGCAGTACTTC. Protein product: CASSQDRYSYEQYF.

This clone was seen just once. The V gene is TRBV7-6, the J gene TRBJ1-1; 7 bases match TRBD1. This CDR3 has 14 residues. J gave up 1 base and V 5 bases, and 4 bases lay outside the gene matches. The germline gives CDR1 SGHVS, CDR2 FNYEAQ. The CDR3 DNA sequence: TGTGCCAGCAGCCCGTGGACAGGGAACACTGAAGCTTTCTTT. Translated, it gives CASSPWTGNTEAFF. Supplemented by reference TRBV7-6 and TRBJ1-1, the full variable domain reads GAGVSQSPRYKVTKRGQDVALRCDPISGHVSLYWYRQALGQGPEFLTYFNYEAQQDKSGLPNDRFSAERPEGSISTLTIQRTEQRDSAMYRCASSPWTGNTEAFFGQGTRLTVV.

The CDR3 spells CATSTTGRWAEAFF. CDR3 nucleotides: TGTGCCACCAGTACGACAGGGAGATGGGCTGAAGCTTTCTTT. This chain uses TRBV24-1 with TRBJ1-1; 7 bases align to TRBD1. Germline CDR1 is KGHDR and CDR2 is SFDVKD. This CDR3 region has 14 residues. V lost 6 bases, J lost 6 bases, and 9 bases stayed unmatched.

This clone was picked up a small number of times. The chain links TRBV5-4 to TRBJ1-4; the match to TRBD1 covers 8 bases. The CDR3 contains 16 residues. J gave up 7 bases and V 0 bases, and 8 bases lay outside the gene matches. Per the germline V gene, CDR1 is SGHNT and CDR2 is YYREEE (reference sequence). CDR3 DNA: TGTGCCAGCAGCTTGGCGAAGACAGGGGAAGGTGAAAAACTGTTTTTT. Translation gives CASSLAKTGEGEKLFF.

V and J are TRBV5-1 and TRBJ1-1, with D perhaps matching TRBD1 (5 bases). This CDR3 contains 19 residues. V lost 0 bases, J lost 1 base, and 22 bases lay in between. The germline V gene encodes CDR1 SGHRS and CDR2 YFSETQ. The CDR3 coding sequence is TGCGCCAGCAGCTTGGCGCGATCGGGGGAGGTACGTCGGAACACTGAAGCTTTCTTT. Its translation is CASSLARSGEVRRNTEAFF.

This clone was counted at least ten times. The chain has TRBV7-8 and TRBJ2-7, with D maybe TRBD1 (5 bases). The CDR3 runs to 15 residues. The V gene's germline CDR1 is SGHVS and CDR2 FQNEAQ. V was trimmed by 5 bases and J by 2 bases, leaving 16 bases between them. CDR3 DNA sequence: TGTGCCAGCAGCGCCAGGACATCCTGGGCCTACGAGCAGTACTTC. Protein product: CASSARTSWAYEQYF.

There are many counts of this clone. The genes are TRBV5-1 and TRBJ2-2; D perhaps matches TRBD1 (5 bases). V lost 2 bases, J lost 5 bases, and 13 bases lay in between. The length of the CDR3 is 15 residues. Germline lookup yields CDR1 SGHRS and CDR2 YFSETQ. Here the CDR3 reads CASSFPGPRTGELFF. The CDR3 coding sequence is TGCGCCAGCAGCTTCCCAGGGCCGAGAACCGGGGAGCTGTTTTTT.

The chain carries TRBV28 and TRBJ2-7, with D possibly being TRBD1 (6 bases). V was shortened by 7 bases and J by 4 bases, with 14 bases between the two germline ends. The CDR3 spans 13 residues. Germline CDR1 is MDHEN and CDR2 is SYDVKM. The CDR3 DNA is TGTGCCAGCAATGACAGGAGTACTTACGAGCAGTACTTC. Translation: CASNDRSTYEQYF.

The gene calls are TRBV4-1 and TRBJ2-3, with D possibly being TRBD2 (5 bases). V was shortened by 1 base and J by 4 bases, with 6 bases between the two germline ends. This CDR3 spans 13 amino acids. The germline V gene encodes CDR1 MGHRA and CDR2 YSYEKL. The CDR3: CASSQGRADTQYF. The CDR3 DNA reads TGCGCCAGCAGCCAAGGGCGGGCAGATACGCAGTATTTT.

This clone was seen repeatedly, ten times or more. J is TRBJ1-2 and V is TRBV12-3 or TRBV12-4; D remains ambiguous. This CDR3 comprises 13 residues. V was pared by 2 bases and J by 8 bases, with 12 bases between. The CDR3 DNA sequence: TGTGCCAGCAGTTTACGATATGGTAGCGGCTACACCTTC. This translates into CASSLRYGSGYTF.

In this sample, this clone turned up a few times. The rearrangement links TRBV6-5 to TRBJ1-4, with no clear D. In germline, CDR1 is MNHEY, CDR2 SVGAGI. Trimming took 6 bases from V and 6 from J, leaving 5 bases between them. The CDR3 contains 11 residues. The CDR3 spells CASRKHEKLFF. For the CDR3, the DNA is TGTGCCAGCAGAAAGCATGAAAAACTGTTTTTT.

The chain recombines TRBV7-6 with TRBJ2-1; the D gene is possibly TRBD2 (6 bases). The CDR3 loop spans 15 amino acids. V lost 4 bases, J lost 7 bases, and 17 bases lay in between. Germline assignment: CDR1 SGHVS and CDR2 FNYEAQ. The CDR3 here is CASSSPGDGSNEQFF. The CDR3 nucleotides are TGTGCCAGCAGCTCCCCGGGGGACGGGAGTAATGAGCAGTTCTTC. Full variable domain (outside the CDR3, taken from reference TRBV7-6 and TRBJ2-1): GAGVSQSPRYKVTKRGQDVALRCDPISGHVSLYWYRQALGQGPEFLTYFNYEAQQDKSGLPNDRFSAERPEGSISTLTIQRTEQRDSAMYRCASSSPGDGSNEQFFGPGTRLTVL.